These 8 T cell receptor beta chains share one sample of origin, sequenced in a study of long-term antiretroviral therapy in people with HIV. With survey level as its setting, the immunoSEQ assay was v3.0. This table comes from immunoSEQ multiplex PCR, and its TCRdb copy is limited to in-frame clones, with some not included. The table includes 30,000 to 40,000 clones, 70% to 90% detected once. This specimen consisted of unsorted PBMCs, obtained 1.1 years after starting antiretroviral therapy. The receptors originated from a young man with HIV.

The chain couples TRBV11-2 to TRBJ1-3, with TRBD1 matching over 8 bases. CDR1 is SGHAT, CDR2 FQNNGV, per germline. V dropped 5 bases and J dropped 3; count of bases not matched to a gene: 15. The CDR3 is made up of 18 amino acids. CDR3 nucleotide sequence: TGTGCCAGCAGCCGTGGTGGGGGCCAGGGGGCAGGTGGAAACACCATATATTTT. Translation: CASSRGGGQGAGGNTIYF.

As DNA, the CDR3 is TGTGCCAGCAGTAGGTTGGACGCTAATCAGCCCCAGCATTTT. It translates to CASSRLDANQPQHF. The V gene is TRBV28, the J gene TRBJ1-5; unclear D gene. This CDR3 has 14 amino acids. Trimming removed 5 bases from V and 4 bases from J, with 12 bases in between. Germline V gene data show CDR1 as MDHEN and CDR2 as SYDVKM.

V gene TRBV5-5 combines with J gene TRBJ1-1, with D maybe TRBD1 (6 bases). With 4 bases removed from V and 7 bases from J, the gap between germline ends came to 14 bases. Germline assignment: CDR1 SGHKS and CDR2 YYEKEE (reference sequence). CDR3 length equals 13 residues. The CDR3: CASSPQGRDEAFF. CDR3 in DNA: TGTGCCAGCAGCCCACAGGGAAGGGATGAAGCTTTCTTT.

CDR3 bases: TGCGCCAGCAGCCAAGAAAAACTAGCGGGAGACAATGAGCAGTTCTTC. Its translation: CASSQEKLAGDNEQFF. The chain is built from TRBV4-1 and TRBJ2-1, with 11 bases identical to TRBD2. This CDR3 has 16 amino acids. V gave up 0 bases and J gave up 5 bases; unmatched junction bases: 3. Germline V gene sequence: CDR1 MGHRA, CDR2 YSYEKL.

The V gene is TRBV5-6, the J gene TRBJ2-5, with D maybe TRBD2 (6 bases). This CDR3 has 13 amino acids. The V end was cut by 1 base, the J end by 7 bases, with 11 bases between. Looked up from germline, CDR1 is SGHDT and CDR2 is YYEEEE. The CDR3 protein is CASSLFGGRTQYF. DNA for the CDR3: TGTGCCAGCAGCTTGTTTGGGGGGAGGACCCAGTACTTC.

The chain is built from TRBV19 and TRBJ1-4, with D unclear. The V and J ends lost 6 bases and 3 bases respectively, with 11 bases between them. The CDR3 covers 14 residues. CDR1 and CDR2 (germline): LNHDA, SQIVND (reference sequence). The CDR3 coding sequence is TGTGCCAGTAGCCCGGGGATATCTAATGAAAAACTGTTTTTT. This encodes CASSPGISNEKLFF.

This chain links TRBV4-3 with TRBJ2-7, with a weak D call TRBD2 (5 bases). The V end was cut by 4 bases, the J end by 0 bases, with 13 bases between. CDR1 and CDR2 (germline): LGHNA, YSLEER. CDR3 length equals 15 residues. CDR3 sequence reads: CASSPLASSSYEQYF. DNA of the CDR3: TGCGCCAGCAGCCCCTTAGCGTCGAGCTCCTACGAGCAGTACTTC.

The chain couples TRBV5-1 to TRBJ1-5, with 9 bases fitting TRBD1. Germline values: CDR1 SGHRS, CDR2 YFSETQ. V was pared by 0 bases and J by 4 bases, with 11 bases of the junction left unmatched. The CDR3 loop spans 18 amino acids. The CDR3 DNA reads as TGCGCCAGCAGCTTGGGGGTGACCGGGACAGGGAAAAATCAGCCCCAGCATTTT. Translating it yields CASSLGVTGTGKNQPQHF. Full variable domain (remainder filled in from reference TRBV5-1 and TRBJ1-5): KAGVTQTPRYLIKTRGQQVTLSCSPISGHRSVSWYQQTPGQGLQFLFEYFSETQRNKGNFPGRFSGRQFSNSRSEMNVSTLELGDSALYLCASSLGVTGTGKNQPQHFGDGTRLSIL.